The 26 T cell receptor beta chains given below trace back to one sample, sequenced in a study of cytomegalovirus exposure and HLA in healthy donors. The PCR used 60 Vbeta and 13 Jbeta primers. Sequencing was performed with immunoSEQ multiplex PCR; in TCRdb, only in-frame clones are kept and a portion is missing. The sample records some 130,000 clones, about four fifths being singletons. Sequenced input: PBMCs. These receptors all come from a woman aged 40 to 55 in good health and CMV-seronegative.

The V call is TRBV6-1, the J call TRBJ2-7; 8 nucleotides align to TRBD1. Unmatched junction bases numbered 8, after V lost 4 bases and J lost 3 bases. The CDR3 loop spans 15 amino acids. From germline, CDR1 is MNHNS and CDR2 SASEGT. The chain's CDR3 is CASSGGYDRGYEQYF. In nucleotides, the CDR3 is TGTGCCAGCAGTGGGGGGTACGACAGGGGCTACGAGCAGTACTTC.

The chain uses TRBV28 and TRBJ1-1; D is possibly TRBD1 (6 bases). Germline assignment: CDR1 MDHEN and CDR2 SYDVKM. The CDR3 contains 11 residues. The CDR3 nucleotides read TGTGCTTCACAGGGCCACACTGAAGCTTTCTTT. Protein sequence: CASQGHTEAFF.

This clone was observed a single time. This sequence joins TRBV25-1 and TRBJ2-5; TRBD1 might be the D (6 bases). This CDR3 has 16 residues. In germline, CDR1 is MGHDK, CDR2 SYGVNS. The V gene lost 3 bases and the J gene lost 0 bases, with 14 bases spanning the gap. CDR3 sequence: CASSDLGQRHQETQYF. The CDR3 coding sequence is TGTGCCAGCAGTGACCTAGGACAGAGACACCAAGAGACCCAGTACTTC.

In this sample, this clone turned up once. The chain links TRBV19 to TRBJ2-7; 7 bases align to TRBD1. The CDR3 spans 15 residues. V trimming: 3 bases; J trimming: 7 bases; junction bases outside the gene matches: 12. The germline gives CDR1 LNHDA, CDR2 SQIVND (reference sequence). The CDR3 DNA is TGTGCCAGTAGTATTGGGCGACAGGGACCTACAGAGCAGTACTTC. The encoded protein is CASSIGRQGPTEQYF.

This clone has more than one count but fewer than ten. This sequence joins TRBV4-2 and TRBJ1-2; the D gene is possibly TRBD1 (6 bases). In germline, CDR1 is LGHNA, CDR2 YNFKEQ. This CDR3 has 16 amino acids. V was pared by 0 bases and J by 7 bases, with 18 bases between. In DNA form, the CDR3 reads TGTGCCAGCAGCCAAGAAAGTGTTCAGGGGATCAGTGGCTACACCTTC. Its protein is CASSQESVQGISGYTF.

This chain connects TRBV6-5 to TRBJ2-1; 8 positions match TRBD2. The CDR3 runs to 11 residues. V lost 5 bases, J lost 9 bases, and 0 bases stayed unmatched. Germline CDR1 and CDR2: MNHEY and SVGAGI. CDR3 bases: TGTGCCAGCAGTCTAGCGGGTGAGCAGTTCTTC. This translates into CASSLAGEQFF.

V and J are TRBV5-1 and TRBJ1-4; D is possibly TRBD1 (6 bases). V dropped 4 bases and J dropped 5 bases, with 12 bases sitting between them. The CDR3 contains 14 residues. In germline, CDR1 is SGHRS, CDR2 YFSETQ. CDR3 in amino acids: CASSPSGANEKLFF. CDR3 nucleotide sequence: TGCGCCAGCAGCCCGTCAGGGGCCAATGAAAAACTGTTTTTT.

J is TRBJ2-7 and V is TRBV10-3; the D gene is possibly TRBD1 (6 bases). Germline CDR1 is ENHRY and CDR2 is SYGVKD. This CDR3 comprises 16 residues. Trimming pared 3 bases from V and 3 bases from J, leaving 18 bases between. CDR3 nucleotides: TGTGCCATCAGTGACTCGACCCGGGACAAATACTACGAGCAGTACTTC. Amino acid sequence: CAISDSTRDKYYEQYF.

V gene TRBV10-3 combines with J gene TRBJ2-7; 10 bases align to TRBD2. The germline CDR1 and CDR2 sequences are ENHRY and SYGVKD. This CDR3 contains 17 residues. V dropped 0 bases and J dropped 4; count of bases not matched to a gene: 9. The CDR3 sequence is CAISESKSSSGGYEQYF. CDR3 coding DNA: TGTGCCATCAGTGAGTCGAAGTCCAGTAGCGGGGGGTACGAGCAGTACTTC.

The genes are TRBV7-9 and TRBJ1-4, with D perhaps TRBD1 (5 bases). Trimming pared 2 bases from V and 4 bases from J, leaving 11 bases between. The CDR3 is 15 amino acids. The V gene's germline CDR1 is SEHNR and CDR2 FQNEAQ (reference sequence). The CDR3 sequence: CASSLLEQGNEKLFF. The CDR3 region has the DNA TGTGCCAGCAGCTTATTAGAGCAGGGTAATGAAAAACTGTTTTTT.

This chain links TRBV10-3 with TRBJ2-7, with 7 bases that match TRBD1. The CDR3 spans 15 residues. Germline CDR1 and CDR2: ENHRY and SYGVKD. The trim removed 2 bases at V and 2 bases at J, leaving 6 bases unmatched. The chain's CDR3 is CAISEGVGTAYEQYF. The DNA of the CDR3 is TGTGCCATCAGTGAGGGAGTCGGGACAGCCTACGAGCAGTACTTC.

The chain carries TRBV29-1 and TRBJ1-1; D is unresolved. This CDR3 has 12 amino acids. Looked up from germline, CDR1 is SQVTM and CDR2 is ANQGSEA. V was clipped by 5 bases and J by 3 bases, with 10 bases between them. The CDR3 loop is CSVRTADTEAFF. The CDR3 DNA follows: TGCAGCGTTAGAACAGCGGACACTGAAGCTTTCTTT. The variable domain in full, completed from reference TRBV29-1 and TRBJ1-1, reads SAVISQKPSRDICQRGTSLTIQCQVDSQVTMMFWYRQQPGQSLTLIATANQGSEATYESGFVIDKFPISRPNLTFSTLTVSNMSPEDSSIYLCSVRTADTEAFFGQGTRLTVV.

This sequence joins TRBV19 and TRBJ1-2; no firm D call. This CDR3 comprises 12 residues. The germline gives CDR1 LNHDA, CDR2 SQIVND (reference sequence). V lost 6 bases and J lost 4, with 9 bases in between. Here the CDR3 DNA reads TGTGCCAGTAGCGGGGAGATCTATGGCTACACCTTC. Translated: CASSGEIYGYTF. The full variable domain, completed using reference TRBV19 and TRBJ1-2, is DGGITQSPKYLFRKEGQNVTLSCEQNLNHDAMYWYRQDPGQGLRLIYYSQIVNDFQKGDIAEGYSVSREKKESFPLTVTSAQKNPTAFYLCASSGEIYGYTFGSGTRLTVV.

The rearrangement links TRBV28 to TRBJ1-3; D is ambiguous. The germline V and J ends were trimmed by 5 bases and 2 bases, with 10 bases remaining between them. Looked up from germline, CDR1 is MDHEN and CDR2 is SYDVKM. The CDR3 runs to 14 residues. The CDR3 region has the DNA TGTGCCAGCAGTCCCCAGGCTCCTGGAAACACCATATATTTT. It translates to CASSPQAPGNTIYF.

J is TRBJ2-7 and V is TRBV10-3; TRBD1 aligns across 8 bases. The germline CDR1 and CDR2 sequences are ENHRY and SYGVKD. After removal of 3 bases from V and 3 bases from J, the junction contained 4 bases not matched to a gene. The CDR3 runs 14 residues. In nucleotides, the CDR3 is TGTGCCATCAGTGATTACAGGGGGAGCTACGAGCAGTACTTC. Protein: CAISDYRGSYEQYF.

The CDR3 DNA sequence: TGTGCCAGCCTCCTTGAGGGACAGGGAGTCTACGAGCAGTACTTC. It yields the protein CASLLEGQGVYEQYF. J is TRBJ2-7 and V is TRBV2; 9 bases are a match to TRBD1. The CDR3 totals 15 residues. The V segment lost 8 bases and the J segment 3 bases; nucleotides outside the gene matches: 11. The germline V gene encodes CDR1 SNHLY and CDR2 FYNNEI.

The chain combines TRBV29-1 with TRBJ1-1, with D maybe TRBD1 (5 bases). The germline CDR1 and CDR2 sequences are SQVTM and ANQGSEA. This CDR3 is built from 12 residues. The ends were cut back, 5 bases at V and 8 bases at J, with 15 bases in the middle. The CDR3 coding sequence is TGCAGCGTTCGACACGGACAAATCGAAGCTTTCTTT. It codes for CSVRHGQIEAFF.

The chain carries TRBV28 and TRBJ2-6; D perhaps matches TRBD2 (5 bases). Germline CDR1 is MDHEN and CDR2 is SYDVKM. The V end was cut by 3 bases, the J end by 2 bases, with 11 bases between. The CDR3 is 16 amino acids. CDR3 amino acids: CASSLQGSPGANVLTF. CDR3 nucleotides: TGTGCCAGCAGTTTGCAAGGGAGCCCTGGGGCCAACGTCCTGACTTTC. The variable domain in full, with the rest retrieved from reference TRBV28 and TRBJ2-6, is DVKVTQSSRYLVKRTGEKVFLECVQDMDHENMFWYRQDPGLGLRLIYFSYDVKMKEKGDIPEGYSVSREKKERFSLILESASTNQTSMYLCASSLQGSPGANVLTFGAGSRLTVL.

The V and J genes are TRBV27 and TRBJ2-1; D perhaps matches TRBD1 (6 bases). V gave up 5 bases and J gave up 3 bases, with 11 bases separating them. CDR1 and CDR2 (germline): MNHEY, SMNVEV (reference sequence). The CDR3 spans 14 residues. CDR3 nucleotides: TGTGCCAGCAGTCCCCGACAGGTCTACAATGAGCAGTTCTTC. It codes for CASSPRQVYNEQFF.

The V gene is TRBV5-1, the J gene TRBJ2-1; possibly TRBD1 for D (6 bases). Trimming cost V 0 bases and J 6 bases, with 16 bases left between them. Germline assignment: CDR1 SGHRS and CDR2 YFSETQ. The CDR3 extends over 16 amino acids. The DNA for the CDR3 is TGCGCCAGCAGCTTGGGGCCAGGGGTCTTGGTCAATGAGCAGTTCTTC. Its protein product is CASSLGPGVLVNEQFF.

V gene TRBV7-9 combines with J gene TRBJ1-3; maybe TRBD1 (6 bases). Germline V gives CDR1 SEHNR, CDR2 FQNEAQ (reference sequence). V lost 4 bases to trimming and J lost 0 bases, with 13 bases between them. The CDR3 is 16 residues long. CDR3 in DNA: TGTGCCAGCAGCTCCCCACAGGGCCCCTCTGGAAACACCATATATTTT. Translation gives CASSSPQGPSGNTIYF.

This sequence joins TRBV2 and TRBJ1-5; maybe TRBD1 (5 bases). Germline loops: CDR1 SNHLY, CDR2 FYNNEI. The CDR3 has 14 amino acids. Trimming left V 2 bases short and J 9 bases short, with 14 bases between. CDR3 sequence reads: CASSEMGRATPQHF. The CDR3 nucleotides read TGTGCCAGCAGTGAAATGGGCAGGGCGACGCCCCAGCATTTT.

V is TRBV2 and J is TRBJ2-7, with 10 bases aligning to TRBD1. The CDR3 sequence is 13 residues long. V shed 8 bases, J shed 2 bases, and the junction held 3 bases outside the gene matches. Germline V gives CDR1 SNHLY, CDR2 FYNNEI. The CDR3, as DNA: TGTGCCAGCGAGACAGGGGGCCCCTACGAGCAGTACTTC. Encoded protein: CASETGGPYEQYF. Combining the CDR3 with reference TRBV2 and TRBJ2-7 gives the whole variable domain EPEVTQTPSHQVTQMGQEVILRCVPISNHLYFYWYRQILGQKVEFLVSFYNNEISEKSEIFDDQFSVERPDGSNFTLKIRSTKLEDSAMYFCASETGGPYEQYFGPGTRLTVT.

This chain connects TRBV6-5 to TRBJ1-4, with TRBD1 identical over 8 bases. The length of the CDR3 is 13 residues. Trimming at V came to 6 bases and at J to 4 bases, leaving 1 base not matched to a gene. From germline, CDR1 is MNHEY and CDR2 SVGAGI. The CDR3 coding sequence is TGTGCCAGCAGGGACAGGGTTAATGAAAAACTGTTTTTT. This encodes CASRDRVNEKLFF.

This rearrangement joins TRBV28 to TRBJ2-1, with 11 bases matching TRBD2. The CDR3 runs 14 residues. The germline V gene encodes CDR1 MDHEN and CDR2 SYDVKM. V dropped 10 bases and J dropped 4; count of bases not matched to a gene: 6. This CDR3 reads CAILAGGSYNEQFF. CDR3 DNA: TGTGCCATTCTAGCGGGGGGATCATACAATGAGCAGTTCTTC.

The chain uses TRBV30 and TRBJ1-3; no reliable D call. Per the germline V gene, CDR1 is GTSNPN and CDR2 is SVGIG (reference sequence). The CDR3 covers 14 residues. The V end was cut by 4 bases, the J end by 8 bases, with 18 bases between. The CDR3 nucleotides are TGTGCCTGGAACCCAGGTCGCGTCGGGGACACCATATATTTT. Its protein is CAWNPGRVGDTIYF.